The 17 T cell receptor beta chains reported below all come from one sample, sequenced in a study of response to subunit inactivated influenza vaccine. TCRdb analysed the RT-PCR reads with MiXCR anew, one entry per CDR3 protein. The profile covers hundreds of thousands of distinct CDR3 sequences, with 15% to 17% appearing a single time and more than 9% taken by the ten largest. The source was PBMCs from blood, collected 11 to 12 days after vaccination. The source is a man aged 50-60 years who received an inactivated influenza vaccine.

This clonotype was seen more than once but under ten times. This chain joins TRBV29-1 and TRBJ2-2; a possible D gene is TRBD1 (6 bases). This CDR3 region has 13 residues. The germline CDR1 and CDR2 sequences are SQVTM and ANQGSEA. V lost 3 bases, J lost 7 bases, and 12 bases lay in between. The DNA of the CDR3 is TGCAGCGTTGAGTCAGGGGCGATCGGGGAGCTGTTTTTT. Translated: CSVESGAIGELFF.

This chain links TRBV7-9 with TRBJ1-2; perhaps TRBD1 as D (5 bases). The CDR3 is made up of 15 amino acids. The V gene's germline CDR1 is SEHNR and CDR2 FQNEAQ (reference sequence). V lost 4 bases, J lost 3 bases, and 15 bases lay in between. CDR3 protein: CASSYVGRTYYGYTF. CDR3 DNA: TGTGCCAGCAGCTACGTGGGACGGACCTACTATGGCTACACCTTC.

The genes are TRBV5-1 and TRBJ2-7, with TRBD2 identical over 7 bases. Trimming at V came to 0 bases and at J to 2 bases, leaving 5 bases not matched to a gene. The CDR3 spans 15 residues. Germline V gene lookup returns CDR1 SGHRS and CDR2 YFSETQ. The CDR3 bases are TGCGCCAGCAGCTTGGTATCAGGGACTACCTACGAGCAGTACTTC. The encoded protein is CASSLVSGTTYEQYF.

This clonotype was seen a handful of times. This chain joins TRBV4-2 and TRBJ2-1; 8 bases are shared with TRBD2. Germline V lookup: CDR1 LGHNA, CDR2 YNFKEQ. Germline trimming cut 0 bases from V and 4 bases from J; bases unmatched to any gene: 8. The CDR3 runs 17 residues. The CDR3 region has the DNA TGTGCCAGCAGCCAAGATATAGCGGGGCCGCCTTACAATGAGCAGTTCTTC. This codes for CASSQDIAGPPYNEQFF.

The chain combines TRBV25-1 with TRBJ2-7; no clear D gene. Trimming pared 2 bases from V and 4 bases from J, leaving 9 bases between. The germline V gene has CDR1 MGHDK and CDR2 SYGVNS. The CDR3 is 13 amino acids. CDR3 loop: CASSELGSYEQYF. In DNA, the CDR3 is TGTGCCAGCAGTGAACTCGGTAGTTACGAGCAGTACTTC.

The CDR3 sequence: CASSLRGLMRRSVNSTNEKLFF. CDR3 coding DNA: TGTGCCAGCAGTTTACGCGGGTTAATGCGACGGAGCGTTAATTCAACTAATGAAAAACTGTTTTTT. The chain links TRBV12-3 or TRBV12-4 to TRBJ1-4; D is undetermined. The CDR3 spans 22 residues. V was trimmed by 2 bases and J by 0 bases, leaving 28 bases between them.

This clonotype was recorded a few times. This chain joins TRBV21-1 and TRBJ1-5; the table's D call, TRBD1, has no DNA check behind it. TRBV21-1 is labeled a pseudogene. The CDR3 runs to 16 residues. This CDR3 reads CASSRTRGDGNQPQHF. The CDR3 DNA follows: TGTGCCAGCAGCCGAACCAGGGGGGATGGCAATCAGCCCCAGCATTTT.

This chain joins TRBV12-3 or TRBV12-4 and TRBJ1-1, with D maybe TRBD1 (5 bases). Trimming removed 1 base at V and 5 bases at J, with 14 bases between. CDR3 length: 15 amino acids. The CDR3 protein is CASSLEGRATTEAFF. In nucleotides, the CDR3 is TGTGCCAGCAGTTTAGAGGGCAGGGCGACGACTGAAGCTTTCTTT.

The CDR3: CSARLGGVTETQYF. CDR3 DNA sequence: TGCAGTGCTCGTCTCGGGGGGGTTACCGAGACCCAGTACTTC. The chain uses TRBV20-1 and TRBJ2-5; TRBD2 matches at 8 bases. CDR1 is DFQATT, CDR2 SNEGSKA, per germline (reference sequence). CDR3 size: 14 residues. Trimming cost V 5 bases and J 5 bases; bases outside gene matches: 10.

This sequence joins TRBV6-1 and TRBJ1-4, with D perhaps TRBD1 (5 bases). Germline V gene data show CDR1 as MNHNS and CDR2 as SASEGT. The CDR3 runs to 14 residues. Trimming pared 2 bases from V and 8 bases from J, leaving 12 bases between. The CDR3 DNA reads TGTGCCAGCAGTGAATATCGGGGCGGGGAAAAACTGTTTTTT. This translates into CASSEYRGGEKLFF.

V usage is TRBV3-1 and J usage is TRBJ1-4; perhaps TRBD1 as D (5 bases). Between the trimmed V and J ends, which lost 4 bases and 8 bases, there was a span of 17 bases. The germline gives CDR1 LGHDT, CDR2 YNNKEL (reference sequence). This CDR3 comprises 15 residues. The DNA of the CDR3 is TGTGCCAGCAGCCCCGACGGGACCAGGGAAGAAAAACTGTTTTTT. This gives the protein CASSPDGTREEKLFF.

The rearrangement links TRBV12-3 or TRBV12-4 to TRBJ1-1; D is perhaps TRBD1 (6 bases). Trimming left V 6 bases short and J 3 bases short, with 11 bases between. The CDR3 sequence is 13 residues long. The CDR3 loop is CASRQGPYTEAFF. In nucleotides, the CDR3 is TGTGCCAGCAGACAGGGTCCGTACACTGAAGCTTTCTTT.

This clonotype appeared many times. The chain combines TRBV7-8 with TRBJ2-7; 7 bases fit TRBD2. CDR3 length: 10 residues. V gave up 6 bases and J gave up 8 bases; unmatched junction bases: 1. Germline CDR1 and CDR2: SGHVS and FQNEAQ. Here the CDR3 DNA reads TGTGCCAGCAGTGGGACTAAGCAGTACTTC. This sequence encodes CASSGTKQYF.

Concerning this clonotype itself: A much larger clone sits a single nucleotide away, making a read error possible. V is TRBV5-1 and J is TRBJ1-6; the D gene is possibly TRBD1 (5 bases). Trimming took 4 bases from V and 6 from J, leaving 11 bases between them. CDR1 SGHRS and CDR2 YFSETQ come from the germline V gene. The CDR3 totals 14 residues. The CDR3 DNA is TGCGCCAGCAGCCGGGACTGTAGTAATTCACCCCTCCACTTT. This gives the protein CASSRDCSNSPLHF.

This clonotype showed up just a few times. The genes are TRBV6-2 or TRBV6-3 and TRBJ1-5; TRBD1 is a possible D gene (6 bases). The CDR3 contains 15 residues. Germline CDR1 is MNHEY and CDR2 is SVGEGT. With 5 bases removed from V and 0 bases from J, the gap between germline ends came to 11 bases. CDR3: CASSPQGISNQPQHF. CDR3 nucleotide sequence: TGTGCCAGCAGTCCACAGGGAATTAGCAATCAGCCCCAGCATTTT.

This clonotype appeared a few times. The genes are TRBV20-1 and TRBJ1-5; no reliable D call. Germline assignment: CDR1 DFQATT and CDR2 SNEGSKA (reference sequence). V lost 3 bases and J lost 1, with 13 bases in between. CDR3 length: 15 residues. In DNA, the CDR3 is TGCAGTGCTAGCGAAGACACCCTAAGCAATCAGCCCCAGCATTTT. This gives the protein CSASEDTLSNQPQHF.

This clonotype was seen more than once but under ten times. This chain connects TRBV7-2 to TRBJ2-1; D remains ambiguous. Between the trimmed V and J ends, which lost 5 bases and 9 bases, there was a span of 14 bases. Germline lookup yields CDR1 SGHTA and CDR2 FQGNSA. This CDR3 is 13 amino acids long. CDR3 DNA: TGTGCCAGCAGCCCCGACCCCTCCGGTGAGCAGTTCTTC. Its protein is CASSPDPSGEQFF.